This T cell receptor beta chain was found in a study of T cell repertoires in cytomegalovirus infection. Looking at the study overall: Public TCR beta signatures indicated both CMV infection and matching HLA type. Broader study findings: HLA-C-restricted, CMV-specific TCR beta clonotypes were dominant ex vivo. Cumulated frequencies of public TCR beta families served to identify carriers of CMV plus the relevant HLA.

Germline V CDR1 and CDR2: SGHTA, FQGNSA. There are 13 residues in the CDR3. V lost 5 bases and J 6 bases, leaving 11 bases between the germline ends. MiXCR, run by TCRdb on the reads, gives a single entry per CDR3 protein. The data hold about 180,000 distinct CDR3 sequences, with approximately 15% observed a single time. This clonotype was found many times. No antigen is known for it. Sequenced input: PBMCs. The TCR originated in a human donor in good health (CMV status not recorded). Some clones in this sample may be carry-over from other donors' samples. The chain has TRBV7-2 and TRBJ1-5, with D hard to call. The CDR3 spells CASSPAGAQPQHF. The CDR3 region has the DNA TGTGCCAGCAGCCCAGCCGGCGCTCAGCCCCAGCATTTT. Full variable domain (rest looked up from reference TRBV7-2 and TRBJ1-5): GAGVSQSPSNKVTEKGKDVELRCDPISGHTALYWYRQSLGQGLEFLIYFQGNSAPDKSGLPSDRFSAERTGGSVSTLTIQRTQQEDSAVYLCASSPAGAQPQHFGDGTRLSIL.